Reported below is one TCR beta chain. This specimen belongs to a study of cytomegalovirus exposure and HLA in healthy donors. Both 60 Vbeta primers and 13 Jbeta primers went into the PCR. TCRdb's table, derived via immunoSEQ multiplex PCR, lists solely in-frame clones and lacks some. The table has some 120,000 clones, about 84% seen once. What was sequenced was PBMCs. The sequence came from a man aged 35 to 55 in good health and CMV-seronegative.

The CDR3 DNA reads TGTGCCAGCAGCTTGTGGCAGGGGGGATTCACAGATACGCAGTATTTT. Amino acids: CASSLWQGGFTDTQYF. The V and J genes are TRBV5-4 and TRBJ2-3, with a tentative D call TRBD1 (7 bases). The length of the CDR3 is 16 residues. Trimming shortened V by 1 base and J by 2 bases, and 14 bases separated the two germline ends. CDR1 and CDR2 from the germline V gene are SGHNT and YYREEE (reference sequence).